This T cell receptor beta chain stems from a study of blood T cells in healthy people across ages. Study-wide context: When template switching was applied, about one barcoded beta molecule was captured per two T cells. Study-wide findings and caveats: Naive T cell percentage showed a strong correlation with TCR beta diversity.

Each sample used at least 6 million PBMCs. The germline gives CDR1 SEHNR, CDR2 FQNEAQ (reference sequence). V was clipped by 5 bases and J by 5 bases, with 12 bases between them. The CDR3 has 13 amino acids. This clonotype was seen repeatedly, ten times or more. The antigen is unknown. A second PCR, run for about 6 to 11 cycles, used a sample-barcoded 5' primer plus a J-beta primer mix. TCRdb processed the 5' RACE reads anew with MiXCR; each CDR3 protein has one entry. The sample lists some 1.5 million distinct CDR3 sequences; under 30% were seen once. The sequencing sample was made of blood. V and J are TRBV7-9 and TRBJ2-5, with D possibly being TRBD1 or TRBD2 (5 bases each). The TCR was taken from a woman in her 30s in good health. CDR3 DNA sequence: TGTGCCAGCAGCCGACCGGGGCTGGAGACCCAGTACTTC. Encoded protein: CASSRPGLETQYF.